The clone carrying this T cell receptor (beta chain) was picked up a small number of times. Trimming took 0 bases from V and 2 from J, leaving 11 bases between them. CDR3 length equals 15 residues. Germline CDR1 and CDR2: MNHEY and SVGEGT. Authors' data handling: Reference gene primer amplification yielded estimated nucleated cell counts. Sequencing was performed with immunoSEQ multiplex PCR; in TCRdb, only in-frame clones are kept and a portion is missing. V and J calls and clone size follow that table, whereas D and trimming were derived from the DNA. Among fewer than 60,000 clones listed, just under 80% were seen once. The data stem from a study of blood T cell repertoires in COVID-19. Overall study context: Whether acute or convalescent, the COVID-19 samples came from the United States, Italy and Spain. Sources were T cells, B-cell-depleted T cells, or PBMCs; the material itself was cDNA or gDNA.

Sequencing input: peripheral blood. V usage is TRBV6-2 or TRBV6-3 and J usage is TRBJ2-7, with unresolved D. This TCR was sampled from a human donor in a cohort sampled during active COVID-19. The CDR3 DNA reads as TGTGCCAGCAGTTACTCGAGTCAGAGCGCCTACGAGCAGTACTTC. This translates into CASSYSSQSAYEQYF.